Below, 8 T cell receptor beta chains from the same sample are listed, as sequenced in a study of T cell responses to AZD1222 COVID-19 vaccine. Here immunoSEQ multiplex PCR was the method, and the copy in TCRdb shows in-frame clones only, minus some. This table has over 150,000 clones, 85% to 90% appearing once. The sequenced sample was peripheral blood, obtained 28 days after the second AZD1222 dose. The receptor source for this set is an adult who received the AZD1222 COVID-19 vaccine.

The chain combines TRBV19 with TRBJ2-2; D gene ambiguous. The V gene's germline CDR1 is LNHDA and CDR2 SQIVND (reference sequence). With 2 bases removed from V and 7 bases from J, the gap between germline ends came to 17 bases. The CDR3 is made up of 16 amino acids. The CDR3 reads CASSIWPADKVGELFF. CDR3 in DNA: TGTGCCAGTAGTATATGGCCGGCAGACAAGGTCGGGGAGCTGTTTTTT.

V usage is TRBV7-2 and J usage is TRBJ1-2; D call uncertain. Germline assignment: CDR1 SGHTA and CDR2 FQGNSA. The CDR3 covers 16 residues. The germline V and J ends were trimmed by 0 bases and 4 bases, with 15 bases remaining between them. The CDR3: CASSLARTLRAYGYTF. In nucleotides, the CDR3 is TGTGCCAGCAGCTTAGCCAGGACCCTTAGAGCCTATGGCTACACCTTC.

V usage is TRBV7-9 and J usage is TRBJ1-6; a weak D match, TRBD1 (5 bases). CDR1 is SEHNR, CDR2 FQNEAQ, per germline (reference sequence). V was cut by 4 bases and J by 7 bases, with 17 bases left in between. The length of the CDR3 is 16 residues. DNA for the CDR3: TGTGCCAGCAGCTCAAGGTCCCCCGGGGACAATTCACCCCTCCACTTT. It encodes CASSSRSPGDNSPLHF.

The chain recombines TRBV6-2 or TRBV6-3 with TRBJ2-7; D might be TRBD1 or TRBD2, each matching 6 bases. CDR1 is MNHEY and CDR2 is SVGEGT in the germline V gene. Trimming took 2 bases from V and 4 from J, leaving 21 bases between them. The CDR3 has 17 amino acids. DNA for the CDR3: TGTGCCAGCAGTTACGGAACGACGATGGGGGGCGCATACGAGCAGTACTTC. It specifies CASSYGTTMGGAYEQYF.

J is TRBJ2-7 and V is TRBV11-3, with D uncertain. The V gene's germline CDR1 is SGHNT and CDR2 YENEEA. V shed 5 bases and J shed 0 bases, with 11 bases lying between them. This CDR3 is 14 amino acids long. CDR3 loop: CASSPVANSYEQYF. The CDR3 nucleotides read TGTGCCAGCAGCCCGGTAGCTAACTCCTACGAGCAGTACTTC.

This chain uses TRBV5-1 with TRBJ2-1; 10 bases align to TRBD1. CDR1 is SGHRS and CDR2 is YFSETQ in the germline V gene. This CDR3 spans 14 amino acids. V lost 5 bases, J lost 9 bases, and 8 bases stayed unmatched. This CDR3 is CASRRDRGNGEQFF. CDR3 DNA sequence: TGCGCCAGCAGAAGGGACAGGGGTAATGGTGAGCAGTTCTTC.

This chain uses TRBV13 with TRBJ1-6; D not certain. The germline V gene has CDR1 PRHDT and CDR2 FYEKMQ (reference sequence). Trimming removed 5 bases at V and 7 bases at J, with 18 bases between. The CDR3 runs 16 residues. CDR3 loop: CASSGEGRLGNSPLHF. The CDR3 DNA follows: TGTGCCAGCAGCGGGGAAGGCAGGCTTGGCAATTCACCCCTCCACTTT.

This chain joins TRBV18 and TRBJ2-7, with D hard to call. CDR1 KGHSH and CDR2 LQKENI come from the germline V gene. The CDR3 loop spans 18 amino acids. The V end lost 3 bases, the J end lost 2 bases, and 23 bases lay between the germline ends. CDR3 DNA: TGTGCCAGCTCACCTCTGGGTCCGGGCGGAACTACCCCCTACGAGCAGTACTTC. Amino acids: CASSPLGPGGTTPYEQYF.